The clone carrying this T cell receptor beta chain appeared many times. Its cognate antigen is unknown. These data are taken from a study of Graves' ophthalmopathy and Graves' hyperthyroidism. On the study more broadly: Before any treatment was given, at initial diagnosis, peripheral blood was collected. Study observations and caveats: Appearing in blood as well were most expanded thyroid clonotypes above 0.001 frequency.

Thyroid ultrasound, orbital computed tomography, TRAb, serum thyroxine and clinical symptoms formed the basis of diagnosis. The PBMCs had their origin in 10 ml of fresh peripheral blood. Amplification targeted the TCR beta CDR3 regions, with RNA transcripts as the source material. First-round RT-PCR used HTBI primers; second-round multiplex PCR followed. TCRdb ran MiXCR on the multiplex PCR reads and lists one entry per CDR3 protein. The profile shows some 380,000 distinct CDR3 sequences, roughly 15% of them singletons. V lost 5 bases to trimming and J lost 2 bases, with 13 bases between them. This CDR3 is built from 14 residues.

The sequenced material came from peripheral blood. The TCR comes from a woman aged 18-35 years with stable Graves' hyperthyroidism. The chain links TRBV12-3 or TRBV12-4 to TRBJ2-7, with D possibly TRBD2 on 6 matching bases. CDR3 region: CASSHFGGAYEQYF. Written as DNA, the CDR3 is TGTGCCAGCAGTCACTTCGGCGGGGCCTACGAGCAGTACTTC.